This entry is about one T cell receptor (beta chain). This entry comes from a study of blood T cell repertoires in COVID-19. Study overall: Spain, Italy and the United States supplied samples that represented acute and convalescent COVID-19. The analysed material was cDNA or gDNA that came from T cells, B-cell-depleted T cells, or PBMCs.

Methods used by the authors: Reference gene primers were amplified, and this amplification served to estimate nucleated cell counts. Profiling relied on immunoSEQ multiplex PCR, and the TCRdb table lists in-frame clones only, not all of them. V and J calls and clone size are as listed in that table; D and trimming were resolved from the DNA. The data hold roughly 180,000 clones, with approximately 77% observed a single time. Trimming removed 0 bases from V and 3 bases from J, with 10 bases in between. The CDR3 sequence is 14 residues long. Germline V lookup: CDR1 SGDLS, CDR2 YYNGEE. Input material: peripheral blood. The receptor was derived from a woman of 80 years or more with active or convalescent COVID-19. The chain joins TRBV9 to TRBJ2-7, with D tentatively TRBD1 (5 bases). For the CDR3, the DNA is TGTGCCAGCAGCGTAGGCGGACACGACTACGAGCAGTACTTC. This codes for CASSVGGHDYEQYF.